Given below is one T cell receptor (beta chain) in context. These data are taken from a study of PD-L1 blockade in urothelial cancer. Study summary: Administration of atezolizumab to patients began in about 2014, at 1,200 mg intravenously every 3 weeks. Before enrollment, 0 to 3 chemotherapy regimens had been given to patients. Researchers found blood samples held a median of around 140,000 T cells.

CDR1 is SGHTA, CDR2 FQGTGA, per germline. Trimming left V 5 bases short and J 6 bases short, with 17 bases between. This CDR3 is 14 amino acids long. Patients yielded 1 to 8 samples each, pretreatment and on-treatment. The protocol was immunoSEQ multiplex PCR, while the TCRdb copy is restricted to in-frame clones and leaves out a portion. The sample consists of roughly 26,000 clones, approximately 86% of them appearing once. This TCR came from a man aged 55 to 69 with urothelial cancer. This chain connects TRBV7-3 to TRBJ2-7; TRBD1 is a possible D gene (5 bases). This specimen consisted of PBMCs, obtained around atezolizumab (anti-PD-L1) treatment. The DNA for the CDR3 is TGTGCCAGCAGCCCCGGACAATTGGGCATCGAGCAGTACTTC. This sequence encodes CASSPGQLGIEQYF.